Below, 28 T cell receptor beta chains from the same sample are listed, as sequenced in a study of blood T cells in healthy people across ages. Then a second PCR, running roughly 7 to 11 cycles, was carried out with a sample-barcoded 5' primer and a J-beta primer mix. MiXCR, run by TCRdb on the 5' RACE reads, gives a single entry per CDR3 protein. The sample consists of about 780,000 distinct CDR3 sequences, about half of them appearing once. Sequenced material: blood. These receptors were taken from a man older than 75 in good health.

This clonotype was observed a few times. The gene calls are TRBV7-2 and TRBJ1-2; possibly TRBD1 for D (5 bases). Germline V gene sequence: CDR1 SGHTA, CDR2 FQGNSA. The CDR3 is made up of 13 amino acids. Trimming pared 5 bases from V and 4 bases from J, leaving 11 bases between. The CDR3 sequence is CASSPGGVYGYTF. As DNA, the CDR3 is TGTGCCAGCAGCCCCGGAGGGGTCTATGGCTACACCTTC.

This chain connects TRBV2 to TRBJ2-2; TRBD1 or TRBD2 may be the D gene (5 bases each). CDR3 size: 15 residues. The V gene lost 4 bases and the J gene lost 2 bases, with 11 bases spanning the gap. The germline V gene encodes CDR1 SNHLY and CDR2 FYNNEI. CDR3 in DNA: TGTGCCAGCAGTGGGGGGAGCGCAAACACCGGGGAGCTGTTTTTT. Translation: CASSGGSANTGELFF. Supplemented by reference TRBV2 and TRBJ2-2, the full variable domain reads EPEVTQTPSHQVTQMGQEVILRCVPISNHLYFYWYRQILGQKVEFLVSFYNNEISEKSEIFDDQFSVERPDGSNFTLKIRSTKLEDSAMYFCASSGGSANTGELFFGEGSRLTVL.

This rearrangement joins TRBV6-8 to TRBJ2-7, with D perhaps TRBD2 (6 bases). The length of the CDR3 is 16 residues. Trimming removed 6 bases at V and 0 bases at J, with 18 bases between. Germline-derived CDR1 and CDR2 are MNHGY and SAAAGT. For the CDR3, the DNA is TGTGCCAGCAGGGAGGACCAGAGGAGGGCCTCCTACGAGCAGTACTTC. The encoded protein is CASREDQRRASYEQYF.

V gene TRBV5-6 combines with J gene TRBJ2-6; 7 bases match TRBD1. Germline CDR1 is SGHDT and CDR2 is YYEEEE. V lost 3 bases to trimming and J lost 1 base; unmatched junction nucleotides: 13. The CDR3 length is 19 residues. The CDR3 loop reads CASSSTRTGWYSGANVLTF. In DNA form, the CDR3 reads TGTGCCAGCAGCTCCACACGGACAGGCTGGTATTCTGGGGCCAACGTCCTGACTTTC.

This clonotype was seen a handful of times. The chain employs TRBV12-3 or TRBV12-4 and TRBJ2-2; no reliable D call. This CDR3 comprises 12 residues. Trimming removed 5 bases at V and 5 bases at J, with 6 bases between. CDR3 bases: TGTGCCAGCAGTGAAACAACCGGGGAGCTGTTTTTT. Translation: CASSETTGELFF.

The chain couples TRBV4-1 to TRBJ2-7; 10 bases agree with TRBD2. V lost 4 bases, J lost 3 bases, and 6 bases stayed unmatched. Germline CDR1 is MGHRA and CDR2 is YSYEKL. The CDR3 consists of 15 residues. This CDR3 reads CASSLTLAGDYEQYF. CDR3 sequence (DNA): TGCGCCAGCAGCCTTACCCTAGCGGGGGACTACGAGCAGTACTTC.

In its sample, this clonotype was seen a few times. The chain links TRBV2 to TRBJ2-7; perhaps D is TRBD1 or TRBD2 (5 bases each). Germline CDR1 is SNHLY and CDR2 is FYNNEI. The V gene lost 3 bases and the J gene lost 3 bases, with 12 bases spanning the gap. This CDR3 contains 14 residues. The CDR3 region has the DNA TGTGCCAGCAGTGATGGGGACGGTGGCTACGAGCAGTACTTC. Amino acids: CASSDGDGGYEQYF.

The chain uses TRBV18 and TRBJ1-1; D is uncertain. Trimming left V 5 bases short and J 2 bases short, with 9 bases between. CDR3 length equals 13 residues. Germline-derived CDR1 and CDR2 are KGHSH and LQKENI. The CDR3 sequence: CASSTHVNTEAFF. DNA of the CDR3: TGTGCCAGCTCAACTCACGTCAACACTGAAGCTTTCTTT.

This chain links TRBV12-3 or TRBV12-4 with TRBJ2-7, with 8 bases aligning to TRBD1. With 9 bases clipped from V and 5 bases from J, the junction kept 9 bases outside the gene matches. The CDR3 length is 13 residues. DNA for the CDR3: TGTGCCAGTACCTGGACAGGGCTAAACGAGCAGTACTTC. Its protein product is CASTWTGLNEQYF.

This clonotype was counted at least ten times. The chain employs TRBV28 and TRBJ1-1; D remains ambiguous. This CDR3 comprises 13 residues. V lost 7 bases, J lost 5 bases, and 14 bases lay in between. The germline gives CDR1 MDHEN, CDR2 SYDVKM. For the CDR3, the DNA is TGTGCCAGCACCTGGACCCAAGGGACTGAAGCTTTCTTT. Amino acids: CASTWTQGTEAFF.

This clonotype was detected only a few times. The V and J genes are TRBV7-2 and TRBJ2-1, with 13 bases that match TRBD2. The CDR3 runs 16 residues. Germline-derived CDR1 and CDR2 are SGHTA and FQGNSA. The ends lost 4 bases at V and 8 bases at J; junction bases unmatched: 8. CDR3 region: CASSSWTSGRGYEQFF. CDR3 nucleotide sequence: TGTGCCAGCAGCTCCTGGACTAGCGGGAGAGGCTATGAGCAGTTCTTC.

The V call is TRBV20-1, the J call TRBJ2-7; TRBD1 is a possible D gene (5 bases). V was cut by 6 bases and J by 3 bases, with 15 bases left in between. CDR1 DFQATT and CDR2 SNEGSKA come from the germline V gene (reference sequence). This CDR3 contains 13 residues. In nucleotides, the CDR3 is TGCAGTGCAAAGGACATCACCTTCTACGAGCAGTACTTC. Translating it yields CSAKDITFYEQYF.

V usage is TRBV5-6 and J usage is TRBJ2-2; a weak D match, TRBD1 (6 bases). V was clipped by 5 bases and J by 8 bases, with 22 bases between them. The CDR3 extends over 16 amino acids. CDR1 and CDR2 from the germline V gene are SGHDT and YYEEEE. The CDR3 loop reads CASSIGQRKAPGELFF. CDR3 nucleotide sequence: TGTGCCAGCAGTATAGGACAGCGGAAAGCCCCGGGGGAGCTGTTTTTT.

A few counts support this clonotype. The chain recombines TRBV6-5 with TRBJ2-1, with 9 nucleotides matching TRBD2. V gave up 2 bases and J gave up 8 bases; unmatched junction bases: 7. CDR3 size: 15 residues. Germline CDR1 reads MNHEY; CDR2 reads SVGAGI. CDR3 protein: CASSYQLAGDHEQFF. For the CDR3, the DNA is TGTGCCAGCAGTTACCAGTTAGCGGGAGACCATGAGCAGTTCTTC.

The CDR3 DNA follows: TGCGCCAGCAGCGGGGACTACCTGGACCGGGAGCAGTACTTC. Its translation: CASSGDYLDREQYF. The chain has TRBV5-1 and TRBJ2-7; 7 bases fit TRBD2. CDR3 length equals 14 residues. J lost 7 bases, V lost 4 bases, and 11 bases had no gene match. The germline gives CDR1 SGHRS, CDR2 YFSETQ.

The chain carries TRBV12-3 or TRBV12-4 and TRBJ2-1; no firm D call. The germline V and J ends were trimmed by 8 bases and 3 bases, with 8 bases remaining between them. This CDR3 is built from 12 residues. For the CDR3, the DNA is TGTGCCAGCCAGGCAGTCTACAATGAGCAGTTCTTC. Translating gives CASQAVYNEQFF.

Points on this clonotype: A much more abundant neighbour one base away suggests this may be a read error. The V gene is TRBV2, the J gene TRBJ2-1; unclear D gene. The CDR3 length is 16 residues. The germline V and J ends were trimmed by 6 bases and 6 bases, with 21 bases remaining between them. Germline CDR1 SNHLY, CDR2 FYNNEI. The chain's CDR3 is CASSPLAASTGNEQFF. In DNA form, the CDR3 reads TGTGCCAGCAGCCCACTGGCGGCTAGTACGGGCAATGAGCAGTTCTTC. Full variable domain (outside the CDR3, taken from reference TRBV2 and TRBJ2-1): EPEVTQTPSHQVTQMGQEVILRCVPISNHLYFYWYRQILGQKVEFLVSFYNNEISEKSEIFDDQFSVERPDGSNFTLKIRSTKLEDSAMYFCASSPLAASTGNEQFFGPGTRLTVL.

This clonotype was seen a handful of times. The V and J genes are TRBV13 and TRBJ2-1; D gene unclear. CDR1 PRHDT and CDR2 FYEKMQ come from the germline V gene (reference sequence). The CDR3 is 16 amino acids. V gave up 5 bases and J gave up 6 bases, with 20 bases separating them. CDR3 in amino acids: CASSTLGPPWVNEQFF. DNA of the CDR3: TGTGCCAGCAGCACCCTTGGACCCCCCTGGGTCAATGAGCAGTTCTTC.

The chain links TRBV4-3 to TRBJ1-1; 8 nucleotides match TRBD1. The CDR3 sequence is 15 residues long. Germline assignment: CDR1 LGHNA and CDR2 YSLEER. The trim removed 4 bases at V and 4 bases at J, leaving 8 bases unmatched. The CDR3 coding sequence is TGCGCCAGCAGCCCAACAGGGGGGGGAATCACTGAAGCTTTCTTT. Its translation: CASSPTGGGITEAFF.

This sequence joins TRBV6-4 and TRBJ2-1; 10 positions match TRBD2. There are 16 residues in the CDR3. The trim removed 3 bases at V and 4 bases at J, leaving 6 bases unmatched. Germline V gene lookup returns CDR1 MRHNA and CDR2 SNTAGT. The CDR3 DNA is TGTGCCAGCAGTGAGTCTAGCGGGAGTGGTTACAATGAGCAGTTCTTC. It translates to CASSESSGSGYNEQFF.

The CDR3 DNA reads TGTGCCAGCAGCGTCACTAGCGGGAGGGCCGGGGAGCAGTACTTC. Translation: CASSVTSGRAGEQYF. The chain recombines TRBV6-6 with TRBJ2-7, with TRBD2 matching over 13 bases. The length of the CDR3 is 15 residues. Germline CDR1 MNHNY, CDR2 SVGAGI (reference sequence). After removal of 6 bases from V and 7 bases from J, the junction contained 9 bases not matched to a gene.

This clonotype was counted ten times or more. The J gene is TRBJ2-5, the V gene TRBV20-1; TRBD1 aligns across 11 bases. Looked up from germline, CDR1 is DFQATT and CDR2 is SNEGSKA (reference sequence). V dropped 6 bases and J dropped 3; count of bases not matched to a gene: 6. The CDR3 is 14 amino acids. CDR3 in amino acids: CSADPGQGEETQYF. CDR3 in DNA: TGCAGTGCCGACCCGGGACAGGGGGAAGAGACCCAGTACTTC.

Written as DNA, the CDR3 is TGTGCCAGCAGTTTACTGTCCGCAGCGAACTATGGCTACACCTTC. Amino acid sequence: CASSLLSAANYGYTF. The chain carries TRBV28 and TRBJ1-2; D gene ambiguous. CDR1 is MDHEN and CDR2 is SYDVKM in the germline V gene. V was cut by 2 bases and J by 2 bases, with 12 bases left in between. The CDR3 has 15 amino acids.

The chain couples TRBV28 to TRBJ2-4; 9 bases are a match to TRBD1. Near its end, the DNA agrees better with TRBJ2-7, so the J call may be wrong. The CDR3 extends over 18 amino acids. Germline-derived CDR1 and CDR2 are MDHEN and SYDVKM. The CDR3 spells CASVGYPRDRVSSYEQYF. Written as DNA, the CDR3 is TGTGCCAGCGTCGGCTATCCGCGGGACAGGGTGAGCTCCTACGAGCAGTACTTC.

A single count supports this clonotype. V is TRBV7-2 and J is TRBJ1-6; no reliable D call. There are 11 residues in the CDR3. Germline CDR1 and CDR2: SGHTA and FQGNSA. V dropped 5 bases and J dropped 15 bases, with 11 bases sitting between them. The CDR3 coding sequence is TGTGCCAGCAGCACCCACAACGGCCTCCACTTT. It is translated as CASSTHNGLHF.

This clonotype was counted only a few times. The V and J genes are TRBV24-1 and TRBJ2-4; D possibly corresponds to TRBD1 (5 bases). Germline V gene sequence: CDR1 KGHDR, CDR2 SFDVKD. CDR3 length equals 12 residues. The V and J ends lost 4 bases and 5 bases respectively, with 5 bases between them. The CDR3 spells CATSETENIQYF. The DNA of the CDR3 is TGTGCCACCAGTGAGACAGAAAACATTCAGTACTTC.

This clonotype occurred many times. CDR3 region: CASRFTGVGDYGYTF. In DNA form, the CDR3 reads TGCGCCAGCAGATTTACAGGGGTCGGAGACTATGGCTACACCTTC. V and J are TRBV5-1 and TRBJ1-2, with 7 bases fitting TRBD1. J was trimmed by 3 bases and V by 5 bases; bases with no gene match: 10. Per the germline V gene, CDR1 is SGHRS and CDR2 is YFSETQ. CDR3 length equals 15 residues.

V and J are TRBV7-2 and TRBJ1-1; TRBD1 matches 8 bases. With 0 bases clipped from V and 8 bases from J, the junction kept 5 bases outside the gene matches. Germline CDR1 is SGHTA and CDR2 is FQGNSA. The CDR3 runs to 14 residues. CDR3 residues: CASSLALQGGEAFF. The CDR3 region has the DNA TGTGCCAGCAGCTTAGCATTACAGGGGGGAGAAGCTTTCTTT.